The rows below give T cell receptor beta chains drawn from one sample of a study of CD8+CD57+ T cells in acquired aplastic anemia. MiXCR was run by TCRdb on the reads, yielding one entry per CDR3 protein. The sample has 160,000 or so distinct CDR3 sequences, 71% seen once; the top ten hold 35% to 60%. The sequenced sample was sorted CD4+, CD8+, or CD8+CD57+ T cells (not recorded which) from PBMCs. These TCRs come from a human donor with aplastic anemia. CDR3s include the opening cysteine and the closing phenylalanine or tryptophan. The D gene is left open where the match is weak. Only part of the rows carry a size: once, few, many, or a class if the clone is expanded.

length	D	J	size	V	CDR3	DNA
12	-	TRBJ2-3	-	TRBV5-1	CASSFTSDTQYF	TGCGCCAGCAGCTTTACGTCAGATACGCAGTATTTT
15	TRBD1	TRBJ2-2	-	TRBV2	CASRKDRTNTGELFF	TGTGCCAGCAGGAAGGACAGGACGAACACCGGGGAGCTGTTTTTT
14	-	TRBJ2-7	-	TRBV4-1	CASSQSLYVGKQYF	TGCGCCAGCAGCCAAAGTTTATACGTAGGGAAGCAGTACTTC
15	-	TRBJ2-1	-	TRBV7-9	CASSLAKGQYNEQFF	TGTGCCAGCAGCTTAGCAAAGGGTCAGTACAATGAGCAGTTCTTC
11	-	TRBJ1-5	-	TRBV20-1	CSAPGSGDRHF	TGCAGTGCCCCAGGGTCGGGAGACCGACATTTT
14	TRBD2	TRBJ2-6	once	TRBV7-8	CASSLPSGGNVLTF	TGTGCCAGCAGCTTACCTAGCGGGGGCAACGTCCTGACTTTC
11	-	TRBJ2-5	-	TRBV6-5	CASRRLETQYF	TGTGCCAGCAGGAGATTGGAGACCCAGTACTTC
17	-	TRBJ2-1	-	TRBV7-4	CASSPSGPRSSYNEQFF	TGTGCCAGCAGCCCGTCAGGGCCTAGGAGCTCCTACAATGAGCAGTTCTTC
18	-	TRBJ1-5	many	TRBV5-6	CASSLWSILGLDIQPQHF	TGTGCCAGCAGCTTGTGGTCGATTCTTGGTCTCGACATTCAGCCCCAGCATTTT
14	-	TRBJ1-4	few	TRBV10-3	CAISDRVGYEKLFF	TGTGCCATCAGTGATCGGGTGGGGTATGAAAAACTGTTTTTT
15	-	TRBJ1-1	few	TRBV6-1	CASSEALGAGTEAFF	TGTGCCAGCAGTGAAGCGCTTGGGGCGGGTACTGAAGCTTTCTTT
13	-	TRBJ2-5	few	TRBV5-6	CASSPTGQETQYF	TGTGCCAGCAGCCCGACAGGCCAAGAGACCCAGTACTTC
15	-	TRBJ2-1	-	TRBV20-1	CSARVPGRSYNEQFF	TGCAGTGCTAGAGTCCCCGGGAGATCCTACAATGAGCAGTTCTTC
15	TRBD1	TRBJ2-7	few	TRBV20-1	CSARDRQGANYEQYF	TGCAGTGCTAGAGATAGGCAGGGGGCAAACTACGAGCAGTACTTC
14	-	TRBJ1-5	-	TRBV19	CASSQSASNQPQHF	TGTGCCAGTAGCCAATCGGCAAGCAATCAGCCCCAGCATTTC
14	-	TRBJ1-6	few	TRBV5-6	CASSLRQRGSPLHF	TGTGCCAGCAGCTTGAGACAGCGGGGATCACCCCTCCACTTT